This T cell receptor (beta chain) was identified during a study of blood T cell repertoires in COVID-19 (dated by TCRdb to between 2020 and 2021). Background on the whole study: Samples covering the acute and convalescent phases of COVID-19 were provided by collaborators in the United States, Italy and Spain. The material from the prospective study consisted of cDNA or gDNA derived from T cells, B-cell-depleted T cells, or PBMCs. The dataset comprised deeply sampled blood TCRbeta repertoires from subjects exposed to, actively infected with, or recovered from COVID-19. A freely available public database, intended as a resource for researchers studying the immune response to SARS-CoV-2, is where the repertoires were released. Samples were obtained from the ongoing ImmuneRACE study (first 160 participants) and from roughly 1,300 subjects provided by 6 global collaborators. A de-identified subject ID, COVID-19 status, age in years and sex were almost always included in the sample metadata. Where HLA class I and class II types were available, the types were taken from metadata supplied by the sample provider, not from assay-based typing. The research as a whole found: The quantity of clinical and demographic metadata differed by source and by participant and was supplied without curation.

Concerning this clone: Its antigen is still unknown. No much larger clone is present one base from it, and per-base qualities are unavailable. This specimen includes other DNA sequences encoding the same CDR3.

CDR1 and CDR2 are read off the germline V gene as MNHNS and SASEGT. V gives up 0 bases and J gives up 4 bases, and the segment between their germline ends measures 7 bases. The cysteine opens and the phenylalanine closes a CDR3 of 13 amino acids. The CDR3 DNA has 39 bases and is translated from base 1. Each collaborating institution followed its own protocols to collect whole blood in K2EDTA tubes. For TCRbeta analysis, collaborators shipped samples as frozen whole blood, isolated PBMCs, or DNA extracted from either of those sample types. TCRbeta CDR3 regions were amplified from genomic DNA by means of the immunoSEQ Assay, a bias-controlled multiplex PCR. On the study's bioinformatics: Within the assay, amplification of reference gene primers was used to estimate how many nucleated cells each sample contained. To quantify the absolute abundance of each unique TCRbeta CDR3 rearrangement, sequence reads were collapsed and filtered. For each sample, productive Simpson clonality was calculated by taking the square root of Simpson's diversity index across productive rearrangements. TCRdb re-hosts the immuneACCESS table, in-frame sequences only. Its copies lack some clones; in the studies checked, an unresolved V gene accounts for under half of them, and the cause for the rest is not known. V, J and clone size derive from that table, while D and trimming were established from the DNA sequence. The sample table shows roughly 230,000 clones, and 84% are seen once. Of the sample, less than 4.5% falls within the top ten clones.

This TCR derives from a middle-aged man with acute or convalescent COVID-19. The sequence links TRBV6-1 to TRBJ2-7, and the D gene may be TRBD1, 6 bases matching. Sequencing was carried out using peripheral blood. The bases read TGTGCCAGCAGTGAAGCAGGACAGTACGAGCAGTACTTC. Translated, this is CASSEAGQYEQYF.